The entry that follows covers one TCR beta chain sequence. This sample was included in a study of T-cell memory formation after mild COVID-19. TCRdb redid the calling of the 5' RACE reads with MiXCR, one entry per CDR3 protein. The table has 350,000 to 400,000 distinct CDR3 sequences, about an eighth seen once. The CDR3 runs to 12 residues. Germline V gene lookup returns CDR1 DFQATT and CDR2 SNEGSKA (reference sequence). The germline V and J ends were trimmed by 5 bases and 12 bases, with 20 bases remaining between them. The sequencing sample was made of PBMCs or a T cell subset sorted from them (not recorded which). The receptor was isolated from a man younger than 30 who had mild COVID-19 (a few samples of this study predate the infection). Cell type and time point are not known. V gene TRBV20-1 combines with J gene TRBJ2-7, with D perhaps TRBD1 or TRBD2 (5 bases each). The CDR3 DNA follows: TGCAGTGCTCCCGCTAGAGGGGATTGTCGGTACGTC. Protein: CSAPARGDCRYV.